This T cell receptor beta chain came from a study of T cells after yellow fever vaccination. TCRdb reanalysed the 5' RACE reads using MiXCR and keeps one entry per CDR3 protein. The sample consists of 250,000 to 400,000 distinct CDR3 sequences, about 4.5% of them appearing once. This clonotype was recorded at least ten times. Its antigen remains unknown. The study's findings and limits: Subsequent booster samples again held most clones from primary vaccination (96% CD4, about 90% CD8). Only a minor proportion of clonotypes was detected across both CD4 and CD8 compartments.

The CDR3 spans 13 residues. V lost 1 base and J lost 10, with 11 bases in between. The specimen was PBMCs, collected 15 days after the yellow fever booster vaccination. The V gene is TRBV12-3 or TRBV12-4, the J gene TRBJ2-1; D tentatively reads TRBD1 or TRBD2 (5 bases each). The sequence was collected from a man between 18 and 29 years old who received the YFV17D yellow fever vaccine. The CDR3 nucleotides read TGTGCCAGCAGTTTAGTTGGGGGTGGGGAGCAGTTCTTC. This sequence encodes CASSLVGGGEQFF.